A selection of T cell receptor beta chains follows, all from one sample in a study of T cell responses to AZD1222 COVID-19 vaccine. The table came from immunoSEQ multiplex PCR; TCRdb's copy has only in-frame clones and leaves some out. The sample consists of 140,000 to 150,000 clones, 85% to 95% of them appearing once. Source: peripheral blood, taken after recovery from COVID-19. The receptors originated from an adult who had recovered from COVID-19. Each CDR3 is given with its conserved first and last residue. The D gene is left open where the match is weak. Some rows have no size entry. The others give once, few or many, or a class for an expanded clone.

clone_size: .
j_call: TRBJ1-6
d_call: .
cdr3_length: 13
v_call: TRBV11-2
cdr3_nt: TGTGCCAGCAGCTTAGTAACAGATTCACCCCTCCACTTT
cdr3_aa: CASSLVTDSPLHF

clone_size: .
j_call: TRBJ2-1
d_call: TRBD2
cdr3_length: 15
v_call: TRBV5-4
cdr3_nt: TGTGCCAGCAGCTTGCCAGCGGGAGCGTACAATGAGCAGTTCTTC
cdr3_aa: CASSLPAGAYNEQFF

clone_size: .
j_call: TRBJ2-3
d_call: TRBD2
cdr3_length: 16
v_call: TRBV14
cdr3_nt: TGTGCCAGCAGCCAAGTCGGCGGGCGGGGGGCAGATACGCAGTATTTT
cdr3_aa: CASSQVGGRGADTQYF

clone_size: .
j_call: TRBJ2-2
d_call: .
cdr3_length: 17
v_call: TRBV28
cdr3_nt: TGTGCCAGCAGTTTAGGTCCTCTACGGGAGAGGGGCGGGGAGCTGTTTTTT
cdr3_aa: CASSLGPLRERGGELFF

clone_size: few
j_call: TRBJ1-5
d_call: .
cdr3_length: 14
v_call: TRBV11-3
cdr3_nt: TGTGCCAGCAGCTGGAGGGGGTCGGATCAGCCCCAGCATTTT
cdr3_aa: CASSWRGSDQPQHF

clone_size: .
j_call: TRBJ2-3
d_call: TRBD2
cdr3_length: 16
v_call: TRBV27
cdr3_nt: TGTGCCAGCAGTCCGAGACTAGCTACCACCACAGATACGCAGTATTTT
cdr3_aa: CASSPRLATTTDTQYF

clone_size: .
j_call: TRBJ2-7
d_call: TRBD2
cdr3_length: 16
v_call: TRBV3-1/TRBV3-2
cdr3_nt: TGTGCCAGCAGCCATACTCGCGGGAGGTCATACGACGAGCAGTACTTC
cdr3_aa: CASSHTRGRSYDEQYF

clone_size: once
j_call: TRBJ1-1
d_call: .
cdr3_length: 15
v_call: TRBV5-1
cdr3_nt: TGCGCCAGCAGCTTGGGGTGGACGGGGAACACTGAAGCTTTCTTT
cdr3_aa: CASSLGWTGNTEAFF

clone_size: .
j_call: TRBJ2-1
d_call: TRBD2
cdr3_length: 15
v_call: TRBV6-4
cdr3_nt: TGTGCCAGCAGTTTACTAGCGGGAGTTTACAATGAGCAGTTCTTC
cdr3_aa: CASSLLAGVYNEQFF

clone_size: .
j_call: TRBJ2-7
d_call: .
cdr3_length: 12
v_call: TRBV29-1
cdr3_nt: TGCAGCGTTGAGGAGGACTCCTACGAGCAGTACTTC
cdr3_aa: CSVEEDSYEQYF

clone_size: .
j_call: TRBJ1-1
d_call: .
cdr3_length: 14
v_call: TRBV6-5
cdr3_nt: TGTGCCAGCAGGGACGGAGCGAGCAACACTGAAGCTTTCTTT
cdr3_aa: CASRDGASNTEAFF

clone_size: .
j_call: TRBJ2-5
d_call: TRBD1
cdr3_length: 16
v_call: TRBV24-1
cdr3_nt: TGTGCCACCAGTGACCCGGGACAGGGATACGGGGAGACCCAGTACTTC
cdr3_aa: CATSDPGQGYGETQYF

clone_size: .
j_call: TRBJ2-2
d_call: .
cdr3_length: 14
v_call: TRBV29-1
cdr3_nt: TGCAGCGTTGCCATTAGCGGGAACACCGGGGAGCTGTTTTTT
cdr3_aa: CSVAISGNTGELFF

clone_size: .
j_call: TRBJ1-2
d_call: .
cdr3_length: 16
v_call: TRBV28
cdr3_nt: TGTGCCAGCAGTTTAACAGGGCGACCTTTTAACTATGGCTACACCTTC
cdr3_aa: CASSLTGRPFNYGYTF

clone_size: .
j_call: TRBJ1-1
d_call: TRBD1
cdr3_length: 15
v_call: TRBV5-1
cdr3_nt: TGCGCCAGCAGCTTGGTCCGGACAGGTTTGGGTGAAGCTTTCTTT
cdr3_aa: CASSLVRTGLGEAFF

clone_size: .
j_call: TRBJ1-1
d_call: .
cdr3_length: 14
v_call: TRBV18
cdr3_nt: TGTGCCAGCTCACCCAGATATGTGAACACTGAAGCTTTCTTT
cdr3_aa: CASSPRYVNTEAFF

clone_size: .
j_call: TRBJ1-1
d_call: .
cdr3_length: 13
v_call: TRBV19
cdr3_nt: TGTGCCAGTAGGGCAGGCGCAGGGGTAGAAGCTTTCTTT
cdr3_aa: CASRAGAGVEAFF

clone_size: .
j_call: TRBJ2-3
d_call: .
cdr3_length: 12
v_call: TRBV7-3
cdr3_nt: TGTGCCAGCAGCTTATACACAGATACGCAGTATTTT
cdr3_aa: CASSLYTDTQYF

clone_size: .
j_call: TRBJ2-2
d_call: TRBD1
cdr3_length: 15
v_call: TRBV7-2
cdr3_nt: TGTGCCAGCAGCTTATGGGACAGGGGCGCCGGGGAGCTGTTTTTT
cdr3_aa: CASSLWDRGAGELFF

clone_size: .
j_call: TRBJ2-1
d_call: .
cdr3_length: 16
v_call: TRBV28
cdr3_nt: TGTGCCAGCAGTTTTACCCCTCCTCCGAGGAATTATGAGCAGTTCTTC
cdr3_aa: CASSFTPPPRNYEQFF

clone_size: .
j_call: TRBJ2-7
d_call: .
cdr3_length: 15
v_call: TRBV6-1
cdr3_nt: TGTGCCAGCAGTGAGACAGGTAGTGGTGCGAACGAGCAGTACTTC
cdr3_aa: CASSETGSGANEQYF

clone_size: .
j_call: TRBJ1-5
d_call: TRBD1
cdr3_length: 17
v_call: TRBV4-1
cdr3_nt: TGCGCCAGCAGCCCGATTGGGGACAGGGGGCTGTATCAGCCCCAGCATTTT
cdr3_aa: CASSPIGDRGLYQPQHF

clone_size: .
j_call: TRBJ2-7
d_call: TRBD1
cdr3_length: 13
v_call: TRBV5-4
cdr3_nt: TGTGCCAGCAGCTGGGACAGGGACTACGAGCAGTACTTC
cdr3_aa: CASSWDRDYEQYF

clone_size: .
j_call: TRBJ1-4
d_call: .
cdr3_length: 16
v_call: TRBV5-8
cdr3_nt: TGTGCCAGCAGCTTGATATTTCGGGAGCGTAATGAAAAACTGTTTTTT
cdr3_aa: CASSLIFRERNEKLFF

clone_size: .
j_call: TRBJ2-1
d_call: TRBD2
cdr3_length: 15
v_call: TRBV10-1
cdr3_nt: TGCGCCAGCAGTGAAGCCAGCGGGGTGAACAATGAGCAGTTCTTC
cdr3_aa: CASSEASGVNNEQFF

clone_size: once
j_call: TRBJ2-2
d_call: .
cdr3_length: 15
v_call: TRBV6-5
cdr3_nt: TGTGCCAGCAATAAACTCGGGGCCCGGGACGTCGAGCTGTTTTTT
cdr3_aa: CASNKLGARDVELFF

clone_size: .
j_call: TRBJ2-1
d_call: TRBD2
cdr3_length: 16
v_call: TRBV20-1
cdr3_nt: TGCAGTGCTAGTCCTCTTGGGGCGGGAGGGGACAATGAGCAGTTCTTC
cdr3_aa: CSASPLGAGGDNEQFF

clone_size: .
j_call: TRBJ1-1
d_call: .
cdr3_length: 15
v_call: TRBV5-1
cdr3_nt: TGCGCCAGCAGCCTTGGAGATAGGAGGGACACTGAAGCTTTCTTT
cdr3_aa: CASSLGDRRDTEAFF

clone_size: .
j_call: TRBJ2-2
d_call: .
cdr3_length: 13
v_call: TRBV3-1/TRBV3-2
cdr3_nt: TGTGCCAGCAGCCTCCGTTTAACCGGGGAGCTGTTTTTT
cdr3_aa: CASSLRLTGELFF

clone_size: .
j_call: TRBJ1-5
d_call: .
cdr3_length: 14
v_call: TRBV28
cdr3_nt: TGTGCCAGCAGTTTATCTATTACCGATCAGCCCCAGCATTTT
cdr3_aa: CASSLSITDQPQHF